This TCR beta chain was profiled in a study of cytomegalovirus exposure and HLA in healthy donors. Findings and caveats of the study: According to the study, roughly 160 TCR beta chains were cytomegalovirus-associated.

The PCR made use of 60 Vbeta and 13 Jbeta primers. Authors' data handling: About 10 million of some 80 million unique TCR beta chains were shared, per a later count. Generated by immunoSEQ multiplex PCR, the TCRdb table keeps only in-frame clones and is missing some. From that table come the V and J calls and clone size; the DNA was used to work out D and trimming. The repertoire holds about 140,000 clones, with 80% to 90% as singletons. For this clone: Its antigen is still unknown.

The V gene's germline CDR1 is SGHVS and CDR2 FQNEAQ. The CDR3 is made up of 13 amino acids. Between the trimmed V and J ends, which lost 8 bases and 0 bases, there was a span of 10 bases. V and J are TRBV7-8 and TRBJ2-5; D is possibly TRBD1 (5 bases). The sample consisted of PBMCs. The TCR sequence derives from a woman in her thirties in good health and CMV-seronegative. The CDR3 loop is CASRQTYQETQYF. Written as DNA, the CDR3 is TGTGCCAGCCGACAGACGTACCAAGAGACCCAGTACTTC.